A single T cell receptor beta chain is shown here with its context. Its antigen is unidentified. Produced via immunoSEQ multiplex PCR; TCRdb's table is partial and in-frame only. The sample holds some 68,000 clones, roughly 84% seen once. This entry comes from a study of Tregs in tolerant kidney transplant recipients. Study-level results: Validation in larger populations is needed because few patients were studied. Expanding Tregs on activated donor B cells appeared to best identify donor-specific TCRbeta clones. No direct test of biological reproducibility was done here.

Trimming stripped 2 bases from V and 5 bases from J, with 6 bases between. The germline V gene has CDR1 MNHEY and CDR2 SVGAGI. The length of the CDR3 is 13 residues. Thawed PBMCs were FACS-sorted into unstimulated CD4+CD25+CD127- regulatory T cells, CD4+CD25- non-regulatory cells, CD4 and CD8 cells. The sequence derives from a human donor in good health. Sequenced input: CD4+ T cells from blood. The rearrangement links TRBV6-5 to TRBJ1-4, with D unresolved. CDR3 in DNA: TGTGCCAGCAGTTACAGGAACAATGAAAAACTGTTTTTT. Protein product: CASSYRNNEKLFF.